This record covers a single TCR beta chain. The CDR3 totals 15 residues. CDR1 and CDR2 (germline): SGHAT, FQNNGV. Between the trimmed V and J ends, which lost 1 base and 5 bases, there was a span of 13 bases. Clones were read by immunoSEQ multiplex PCR, and TCRdb kept only the in-frame ones, dropping some. The table records 95,000 to 150,000 clones, 82% of them present only once. This sample is drawn from a study of blood T cell repertoires in COVID-19. Whole-study context: The United States, Italy and Spain supplied acute and convalescent COVID-19 samples. Sample material is recorded as cDNA or gDNA derived from T cells, B-cell-depleted T cells, or PBMCs.

The sequence came from a woman between 65 and 79 years old with acute or convalescent COVID-19. The chain carries TRBV11-2 and TRBJ2-3; weak D call: TRBD2 (7 bases). What was sequenced was peripheral blood. Written as DNA, the CDR3 is TGTGCCAGCAGCTTAGCTGGGGGGGCTGGAGATACGCAGTATTTT. Translated: CASSLAGGAGDTQYF.